The 2 T cell receptor beta chains below come from one sample, sequenced in a study of blood T cell repertoires in COVID-19. The data were produced by immunoSEQ multiplex PCR, yet TCRdb's version contains in-frame clones alone and is incomplete. Here the sample spans roughly 230,000 clones, 65% to 85% being singletons. Sequenced input: peripheral blood. These receptors were taken from a man between 40 and 49 years old with active or convalescent COVID-19.

The rearrangement links TRBV5-6 to TRBJ1-5; D is perhaps TRBD1 (6 bases). Trimming took 3 bases from V and 1 from J, leaving 11 bases between them. This CDR3 comprises 15 residues. Germline loops: CDR1 SGHDT, CDR2 YYEEEE. CDR3 coding DNA: TGTGCCAGCAGCTCGACAGGAAACAGCAATCAGCCCCAGCATTTT. It translates to CASSSTGNSNQPQHF. The full variable domain, in which reference TRBV5-6 and TRBJ1-5 provide the parts outside the CDR3, is DAGVTQSPTHLIKTRGQQVTLRCSPKSGHDTVSWYQQALGQGPQFIFQYYEEEERQRGNFPDRFSGHQFPNYSSELNVNALLLGDSALYLCASSSTGNSNQPQHFGDGTRLSIL.

V usage is TRBV7-9 and J usage is TRBJ1-4; the match to TRBD1 covers 9 bases. Germline CDR1 and CDR2: SEHNR and FQNEAQ (reference sequence). Germline trimming cut 5 bases from V and 7 bases from J; bases unmatched to any gene: 8. The CDR3 length is 15 residues. CDR3 protein: CASSPSGTGSEKLFF. CDR3 in DNA: TGTGCCAGCAGCCCGTCCGGGACAGGGTCTGAAAAACTGTTTTTT.